These T cell receptor beta chains were read from a single sample in a study of quantifying T cell responses using KT2 cells. From the UMI-ligation and nested PCR reads, TCRdb called clonotypes with MiXCR, one entry per CDR3 protein. The sample shows approximately 54,000 distinct CDR3 sequences, roughly 12% of them seen only once. Input material: PBMCs spiked with cells of the T cell clone KT2. All receptors come from a human donor. Each CDR3 is given with its conserved first and last residue.

J gene: TRBJ2-2
V gene: TRBV6-5
CDR3 protein: CASSYTTAGELFF

J gene: TRBJ2-5
V gene: TRBV25-1
CDR3 protein: CASSTGYQETQYF

J gene: TRBJ2-3
V gene: TRBV14
CDR3 protein: CASSQARGVASTDTQYF

J gene: TRBJ2-1
V gene: TRBV6-5
CDR3 protein: CASSYDDRDETNEQFF

J gene: TRBJ1-1
V gene: TRBV27
CDR3 protein: CASSLLDGNEAFF

J gene: TRBJ2-5
V gene: TRBV7-3
CDR3 protein: CASSLGSGETQYF

J gene: TRBJ2-1
V gene: TRBV6-1
CDR3 protein: CASAASLGQGLNEQFF

J gene: TRBJ2-1
V gene: TRBV24-1
CDR3 protein: CATSEATSGGYNEQFF

J gene: TRBJ2-3
V gene: TRBV30
CDR3 protein: CAWSVGRTNGRTDTQYF

J gene: TRBJ2-7
V gene: TRBV29-1
CDR3 protein: CSVGTANEQYF

J gene: TRBJ2-3
V gene: TRBV9
CDR3 protein: CASSVDAGGEVDTQYF

J gene: TRBJ1-4
V gene: TRBV29-1
CDR3 protein: CSVEEEAGEEEKLFF

J gene: TRBJ1-1
V gene: TRBV11-2
CDR3 protein: CASSFAAGKYTEAFF

J gene: TRBJ2-7
V gene: TRBV20-1
CDR3 protein: CSARDPKRGGPYEQYF

J gene: TRBJ1-1
V gene: TRBV10-2
CDR3 protein: CASRGGAWTEAFF

J gene: TRBJ1-1
V gene: TRBV5-6
CDR3 protein: CASSLTGYLNTEAFF

J gene: TRBJ2-7
V gene: TRBV5-1
CDR3 protein: CASSLIGAGEQYF

J gene: TRBJ1-5
V gene: TRBV20-1
CDR3 protein: CSARQGRASQPQHF

J gene: TRBJ2-5
V gene: TRBV4-1
CDR3 protein: CASSQELGGLQTQYF

J gene: TRBJ1-2
V gene: TRBV7-1
CDR3 protein: CASSSAVRTGTHGYTF

J gene: TRBJ2-3
V gene: TRBV20-1
CDR3 protein: CSASYGTEITDTQYF

J gene: TRBJ1-2
V gene: TRBV18
CDR3 protein: CASSPSSGSYGYTF